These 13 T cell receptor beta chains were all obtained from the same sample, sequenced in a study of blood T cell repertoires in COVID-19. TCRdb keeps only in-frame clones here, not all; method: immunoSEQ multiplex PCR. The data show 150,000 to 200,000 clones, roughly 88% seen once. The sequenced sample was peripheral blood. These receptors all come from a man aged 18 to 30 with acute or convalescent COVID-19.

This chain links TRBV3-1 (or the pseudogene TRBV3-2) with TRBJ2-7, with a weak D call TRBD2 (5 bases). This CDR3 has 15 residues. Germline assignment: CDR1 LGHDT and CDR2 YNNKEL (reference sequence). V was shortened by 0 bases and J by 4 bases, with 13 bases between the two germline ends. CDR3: CASSQETIRGYEQYF. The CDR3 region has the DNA TGTGCCAGCAGCCAAGAAACTATTAGAGGGTACGAGCAGTACTTC.

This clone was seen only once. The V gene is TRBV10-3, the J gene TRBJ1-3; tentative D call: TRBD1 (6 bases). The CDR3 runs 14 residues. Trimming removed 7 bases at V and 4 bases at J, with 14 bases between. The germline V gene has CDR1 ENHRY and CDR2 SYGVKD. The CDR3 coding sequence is TGTGCCATCACCCCTCGGGGGGCGGGAAACACCATATATTTT. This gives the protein CAITPRGAGNTIYF.

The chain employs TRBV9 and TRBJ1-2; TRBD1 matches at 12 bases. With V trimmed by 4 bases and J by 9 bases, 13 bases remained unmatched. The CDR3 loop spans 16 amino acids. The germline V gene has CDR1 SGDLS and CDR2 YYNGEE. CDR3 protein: CASSPRVGTGGSSYTF. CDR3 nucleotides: TGTGCCAGCAGCCCTAGGGTGGGGACAGGGGGCTCGAGCTACACCTTC.

The CDR3 spells CASTKTRTDRETQYF. CDR3 coding DNA: TGTGCCAGTACTAAAACTCGGACTGACAGGGAGACCCAGTACTTC. This chain joins TRBV19 and TRBJ2-5; possibly TRBD1 for D (6 bases). The V gene lost 7 bases and the J gene lost 5 bases, with 20 bases spanning the gap. This CDR3 region has 15 residues. The germline CDR1 and CDR2 sequences are LNHDA and SQIVND (reference sequence). Full variable domain (outside the CDR3, taken from reference TRBV19 and TRBJ2-5): DGGITQSPKYLFRKEGQNVTLSCEQNLNHDAMYWYRQDPGQGLRLIYYSQIVNDFQKGDIAEGYSVSREKKESFPLTVTSAQKNPTAFYLCASTKTRTDRETQYFGPGTRLLVL.

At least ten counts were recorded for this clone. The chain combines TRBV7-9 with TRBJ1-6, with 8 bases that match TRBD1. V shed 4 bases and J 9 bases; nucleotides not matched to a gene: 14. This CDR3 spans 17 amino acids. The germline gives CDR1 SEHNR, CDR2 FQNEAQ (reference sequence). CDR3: CASSSPTTGQVFSPLHF. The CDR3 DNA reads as TGTGCCAGCAGCTCCCCTACAACGGGACAGGTCTTTTCACCCCTCCACTTT.

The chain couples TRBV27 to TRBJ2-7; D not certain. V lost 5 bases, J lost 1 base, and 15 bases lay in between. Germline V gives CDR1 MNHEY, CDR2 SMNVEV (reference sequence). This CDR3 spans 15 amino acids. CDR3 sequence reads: CASSPFGGLSYEQYF. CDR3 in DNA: TGTGCCAGCAGTCCGTTTGGCGGTCTATCCTACGAGCAGTACTTC.

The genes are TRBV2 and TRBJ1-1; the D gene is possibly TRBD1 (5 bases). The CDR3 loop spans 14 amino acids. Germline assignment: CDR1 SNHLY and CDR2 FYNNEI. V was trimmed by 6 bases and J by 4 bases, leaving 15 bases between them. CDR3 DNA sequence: TGTGCCAGCAGATTATCGGGGGTAAGCACTGAAGCTTTCTTT. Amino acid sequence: CASRLSGVSTEAFF.

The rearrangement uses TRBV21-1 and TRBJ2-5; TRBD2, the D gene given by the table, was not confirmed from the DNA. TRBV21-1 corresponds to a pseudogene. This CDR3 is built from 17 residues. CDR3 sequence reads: CASSKARTSGVRETQYF. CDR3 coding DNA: TGTGCCAGCAGCAAAGCCCGGACTAGCGGGGTAAGAGAGACCCAGTACTTC.

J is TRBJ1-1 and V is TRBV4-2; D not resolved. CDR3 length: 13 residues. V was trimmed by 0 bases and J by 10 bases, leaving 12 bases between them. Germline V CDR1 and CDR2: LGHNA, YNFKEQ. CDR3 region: CASSQDPRVGAFF. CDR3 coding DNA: TGTGCCAGCAGCCAAGATCCGAGGGTGGGAGCTTTCTTT.

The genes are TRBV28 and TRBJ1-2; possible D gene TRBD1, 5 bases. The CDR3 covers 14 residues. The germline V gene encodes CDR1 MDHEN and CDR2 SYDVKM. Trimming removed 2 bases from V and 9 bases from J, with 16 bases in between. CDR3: CASSLIGGLGSYTF. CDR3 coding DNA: TGTGCCAGCAGTTTAATCGGGGGACTTGGAAGCTACACCTTC.

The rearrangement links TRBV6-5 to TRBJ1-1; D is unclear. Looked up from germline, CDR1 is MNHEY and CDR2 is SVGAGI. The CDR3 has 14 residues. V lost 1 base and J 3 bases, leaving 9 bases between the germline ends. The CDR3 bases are TGTGCCAGCAGTTACTTGAATCCAGACACTGAAGCTTTCTTT. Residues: CASSYLNPDTEAFF.

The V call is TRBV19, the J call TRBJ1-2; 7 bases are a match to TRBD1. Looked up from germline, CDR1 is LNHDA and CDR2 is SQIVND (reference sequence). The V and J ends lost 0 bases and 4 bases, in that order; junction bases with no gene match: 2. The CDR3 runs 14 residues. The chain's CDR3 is CASSIDGTVYGYTF. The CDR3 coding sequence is TGTGCCAGTAGTATAGACGGGACAGTCTATGGCTACACCTTC.

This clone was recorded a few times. CDR3 residues: CASSLAWGGNYGYTF. CDR3 coding DNA: TGTGCCAGCAGCTTGGCTTGGGGCGGCAACTATGGCTACACCTTC. The rearrangement uses TRBV5-6 and TRBJ1-2; TRBD1 is a possible D gene (5 bases). This CDR3 has 15 residues. Trimming removed 0 bases at V and 2 bases at J, with 11 bases between. From germline, CDR1 is SGHDT and CDR2 YYEEEE.